These T cell receptor beta chains were read from a single sample in a study of CD8+ T cells in alopecia areata. Sequencing was performed with immunoSEQ multiplex PCR; in TCRdb, only in-frame clones are kept and a portion is missing. Of about 74,000 clones in the sample, 29% were seen once. This specimen was CD8+ T cells sorted from blood, taken at week 4, from a patient treated with tofacitinib. Every receptor here comes from a human donor with alopecia areata. Each CDR3 is given with its conserved first and last residue. The D gene is left open where the match is weak. Clone sizes are given selectively: once, few, many, or a class where the clone is expanded.

DNA	CDR3	D	size	J	V
TGCAGCGTATTTCTAGCGGAGACCCCCAATGAGCAGTTCTTC	CSVFLAETPNEQFF	TRBD2	-	TRBJ2-1	TRBV29-1
TGTGCCTGGACCGGGACAGGGTACAATGAGCAGTTCTTC	CAWTGTGYNEQFF	TRBD1	few	TRBJ2-1	TRBV30
TGCAGCGTTGAGGACAGCTCGCCAGAGACCCAGTACTTC	CSVEDSSPETQYF	-	few	TRBJ2-5	TRBV29-1
TGTGCCTGGAGTCTCTCTAGCAGACCCACAGATACGCAGTATTTT	CAWSLSSRPTDTQYF	-	few	TRBJ2-3	TRBV30
TGTGCCAGCAGCTTAGAGACCCCTGGGGATACGCAGTATTTT	CASSLETPGDTQYF	-	few	TRBJ2-3	TRBV11-2
TGTGCCAGCAGCCAAGTTGTTTCAGACTCTGAAGCTTTCTTT	CASSQVVSDSEAFF	-	-	TRBJ1-1	TRBV14
TGTGCCAGCAGCGGCGGGGATCAGCCCCAGCATTTT	CASSGGDQPQHF	-	-	TRBJ1-5	TRBV9
TGCAGCGTTAACGCGCCTAACTATGGCTACACCTTC	CSVNAPNYGYTF	-	-	TRBJ1-2	TRBV29-1
TGTGCCAGCAGCCGATCGGGACAGTTTAACGGGGAGCTGTTTTTT	CASSRSGQFNGELFF	TRBD1	once	TRBJ2-2	TRBV11-2
TGTGCCAGCAGCTTGGGACGGAGGTCTCGCGTGCAGTACTTC	CASSLGRRSRVQYF	-	few	TRBJ2-7	TRBV13
TGTGCCAGCAGCCAAAACTCCGGGACAGGGGGCGATGGCTACACCTTC	CASSQNSGTGGDGYTF	TRBD1	-	TRBJ1-2	TRBV14
TGCAGCGTTGAAAGGCCCTGGGGGGCGCGAGAGACCCAGTACTTC	CSVERPWGARETQYF	-	few	TRBJ2-5	TRBV29-1
TGTGCCAGCAGCTTAGGGACAGCCTACTACGAGCAGTACTTC	CASSLGTAYYEQYF	-	-	TRBJ2-7	TRBV7-4
TGCAGCGTGATATCTGGGGCACCCCACTATGGCTACACCTTC	CSVISGAPHYGYTF	-	-	TRBJ1-2	TRBV29-1
TGCAGCGTTGAAGACGGGACGGCAGGTGGGGAAGAGACCCAGTACTTC	CSVEDGTAGGEETQYF	-	few	TRBJ2-5	TRBV29-1
TGCAGCGTCGTCGACAGAGAATCTCTCTATGGCTACACCTTC	CSVVDRESLYGYTF	-	few	TRBJ1-2	TRBV29-1
TGCAGCGCCGCTCCGGGAGACGCGAACACCGGGGAGCTGTTTTTT	CSAAPGDANTGELFF	-	few	TRBJ2-2	TRBV29-1
TGTGCCAGCAGCTTAGTGACTAGCGGTTCCTACAATGAGCAGTTCTTC	CASSLVTSGSYNEQFF	TRBD2	-	TRBJ2-1	TRBV13
TGCGCCAGCAGCCAGACACAGGGGAAGGGCACTGAAGCTTTCTTT	CASSQTQGKGTEAFF	TRBD1	once	TRBJ1-1	TRBV4-1
TGTGCCAGCAGCCCCGGACAGGGTGGAGATACGCAGTATTTT	CASSPGQGGDTQYF	TRBD1	-	TRBJ2-3	TRBV28
TGTGCCAGCAGCTTGGGACCCGGACTAGCGCCCTACAATGAGCAGTTCTTC	CASSLGPGLAPYNEQFF	TRBD2	few	TRBJ2-1	TRBV7-9
TGCAGAGCGCAGGAGCCGAACACTGAAGCTTTCTTT	CRAQEPNTEAFF	-	-	TRBJ1-1	TRBV29-1
TGTGCCAGCAGCCGGGACCCGCGACAGCCAACTAACTATGGCTACACCTTC	CASSRDPRQPTNYGYTF	-	few	TRBJ1-2	TRBV27
TGTGCCAGCAGCTACCCCGGGCAGCCCCAGCATTTT	CASSYPGQPQHF	-	-	TRBJ1-5	TRBV7-6
TGCAGCGTCGCGGGGGGCGGGGTCACTGAAGCTTTCTTT	CSVAGGGVTEAFF	-	-	TRBJ1-1	TRBV29-1
TGTGCCAGCAGTTTAGGCAGCTCTGGGGCCAACGTCCTGACTTTC	CASSLGSSGANVLTF	-	few	TRBJ2-6	TRBV27
TGTGCCAGCAGTTACCCGAACAGCGACGGCACAGATACGCAGTATTTT	CASSYPNSDGTDTQYF	-	few	TRBJ2-3	TRBV6-5
TGCAGCGTTGTACTCCGGGACACCTACGAGCAGTACTTC	CSVVLRDTYEQYF	-	-	TRBJ2-7	TRBV29-1
TGCGGTTCTAGTAGCTACACCTTC	CGSSSYTF	-	few	TRBJ1-2	TRBV29-1
TGTGCCAGCAGCTCCCGGGACACGTCCTACGAGCAGTACTTC	CASSSRDTSYEQYF	-	-	TRBJ2-7	TRBV7-2
TGTGCCAGCAGCGGGACAGGGTACCAGCCCCAGCATTTT	CASSGTGYQPQHF	TRBD1	-	TRBJ1-5	TRBV7-9
TGCAGCGTCGCGGGGGCCAACGAGCAGTACTTC	CSVAGANEQYF	-	few	TRBJ2-7	TRBV29-1
TGTGCCAGCAGCTTAGAAGGGAATATCCTTGGCTACACCTTC	CASSLEGNILGYTF	-	-	TRBJ1-2	TRBV5-4
TGTGCCTGGAGGGAGGGACTAGACATCACCGGGGAGCTGTTTTTT	CAWREGLDITGELFF	TRBD2	-	TRBJ2-2	TRBV30
TGCAGCGCCACAGGCCCATGGTTGGGAGCTTTCTTT	CSATGPWLGAFF	-	-	TRBJ1-1	TRBV29-1
TGTGCCACCAGCCCAAGTCGGGAGTGGTCCTATACGCAGTATTTT	CATSPSREWSYTQYF	-	many	TRBJ2-3	TRBV15
TGTGCCAGCAGTGACGCTTTCTTT	CASSDAFF	-	few	TRBJ1-1	TRBV6-1
TGCAGCGTCCGGCCCGGAGCTAACTATGGCTACACCTTC	CSVRPGANYGYTF	-	-	TRBJ1-2	TRBV29-1
TGCAGCGTTGAAGAGAATAACTATGGCTACACCTTC	CSVEENNYGYTF	-	-	TRBJ1-2	TRBV29-1
TGCAGCGTTGTGACTAGCGCTTACGAGCAGTACTTC	CSVVTSAYEQYF	TRBD2	-	TRBJ2-7	TRBV29-1
TGTGCCAGCAGCTTTGGCGGGGGAGGGAGCTACGAGCAGTACTTC	CASSFGGGGSYEQYF	TRBD2	few	TRBJ2-7	TRBV11-2
TGTGCCAGCAGCCAAACCGGGACATCCTACGAGCAGTACTTC	CASSQTGTSYEQYF	-	many	TRBJ2-7	TRBV14
TGCAGCGTGCCGCTAGCGGGAGGATTATACAATGAGCAGTTCTTC	CSVPLAGGLYNEQFF	TRBD2	few	TRBJ2-1	TRBV29-1
TGTGCCAGCAGTTTGAGGGCGGGTTACACTGAAGCTTTCTTT	CASSLRAGYTEAFF	-	few	TRBJ1-1	TRBV28
TGTGCCAGCAGCCAAGTGGCGGGCAGGGGGAATGAGCAGTTCTTC	CASSQVAGRGNEQFF	TRBD1	-	TRBJ2-1	TRBV14
TGTGCCATCAGTGATTCACTAGCGTCGGAGACCCAGTACTTC	CAISDSLASETQYF	TRBD2	-	TRBJ2-5	TRBV10-3
TGTGCCAGCAGCGGGGGACTGCGAGGGGATTACTACGAGCAGTACTTC	CASSGGLRGDYYEQYF	-	-	TRBJ2-7	TRBV7-2
TGTGCCAGCAGCTCTGAGGGCGGTCCAGCCACAGATACGCAGTATTTT	CASSSEGGPATDTQYF	-	-	TRBJ2-3	TRBV9
TGTGCCAGCAGCCAAGACAGGTTAACCCAGTACTTC	CASSQDRLTQYF	-	many	TRBJ2-5	TRBV4-2
TGTGCCAGCAGCCCGGGGGGGTGGGAGCAGTACTTC	CASSPGGWEQYF	TRBD2	medium-sized	TRBJ2-7	TRBV7-8
TGTGCCAGCAGCTTAGCGCTGAGGGCTTACGAGCAGTACTTC	CASSLALRAYEQYF	-	-	TRBJ2-7	TRBV7-9
TGTGCCAGCAGCCGTGTATCCGGGACAGGGTCTTTTAAATTC	CASSRVSGTGSFKF	TRBD1	few	TRBJ1-2	TRBV11-2
TGTGCCTGGAGTGGGGGGACAGGTGCAGATACGCAGTATTTT	CAWSGGTGADTQYF	TRBD1	many	TRBJ2-3	TRBV30